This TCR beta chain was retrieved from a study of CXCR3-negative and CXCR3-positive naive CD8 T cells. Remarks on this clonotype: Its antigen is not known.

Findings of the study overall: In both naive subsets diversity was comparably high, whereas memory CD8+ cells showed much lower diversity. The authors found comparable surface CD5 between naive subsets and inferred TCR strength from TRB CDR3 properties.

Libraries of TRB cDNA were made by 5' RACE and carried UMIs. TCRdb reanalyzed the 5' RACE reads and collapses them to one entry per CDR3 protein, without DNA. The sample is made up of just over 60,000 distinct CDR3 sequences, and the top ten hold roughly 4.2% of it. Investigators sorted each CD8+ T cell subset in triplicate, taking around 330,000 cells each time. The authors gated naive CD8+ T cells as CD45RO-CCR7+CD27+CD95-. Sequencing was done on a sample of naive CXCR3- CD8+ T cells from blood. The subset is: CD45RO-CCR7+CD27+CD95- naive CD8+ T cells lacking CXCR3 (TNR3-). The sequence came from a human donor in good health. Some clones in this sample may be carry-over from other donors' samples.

Here the CDR3 reads CASSIAFGGPSYEQYF. The chain has TRBV19 and TRBJ2-7; TCRdb calls TRBD2, which cannot be checked without DNA. This CDR3 region has 16 residues. Per the germline V gene, CDR1 is LNHDA and CDR2 is SQIVND (reference sequence).